This is a list of T cell receptor beta chains from one sample in a study of beta chain features in type 1 diabetes. This table comes from immunoSEQ multiplex PCR, and its TCRdb copy is limited to in-frame clones, with some not included. Here the sample spans some 60,000 clones, over 50% being singletons. Sequencing was performed on Tregs from blood. These TCRs come from a woman younger than 35 in good health. CDR3s include the opening cysteine and the closing phenylalanine or tryptophan. The order of the fields is clone size, J gene, D gene, V gene, CDR3 DNA, CDR3 protein. The D gene is left open where the match is weak. Not all rows give a size; the values are once, few, many and, for expanded clones, a class.

NA,TRBJ2-7,TRBD1,TRBV6-1,TGTGCCAGCACCAAGGGACAGGCCTACGAGCAGTACTTC,CASTKGQAYEQYF
NA,TRBJ2-3,TRBD2,TRBV10-3,TGTGCCATCAGTGAGACGGCTAGCGGGGTGAGGACAGATACGCAGTATTTT,CAISETASGVRTDTQYF
NA,TRBJ2-7,TRBD2,TRBV5-1,TGCGCCAGCAGCGAAACTAGCGGGGGGGCTAGCTCCTACGAGCAGTACTTC,CASSETSGGASSYEQYF
NA,TRBJ2-5,NA,TRBV29-1,TGCAGCGTTGGGCGGAGCCAAGAGACCCAGTACTTC,CSVGRSQETQYF
NA,TRBJ2-7,TRBD1,TRBV11-1,TGTGCCAGCAGCCCCCGGACAGGGTCCTACGAGCAGTACTTC,CASSPRTGSYEQYF
NA,TRBJ1-5,TRBD1,TRBV5-1,TGCGCCAGCAGCTTGGTAACAGGGGGTCAGCCCCAGCATTTT,CASSLVTGGQPQHF
NA,TRBJ2-4,NA,TRBV5-1,TGCGCCAGCAGCCCGGGTGAGGCCAAAAACATTCAGTACTTC,CASSPGEAKNIQYF
NA,TRBJ2-3,TRBD2,TRBV4-1,TGCGCCAGCAGACTACTAGCGGGAGCACAGGGCACAGATACGCAGTATTTT,CASRLLAGAQGTDTQYF
medium-sized,TRBJ2-5,TRBD2,TRBV28,TGTGCCAGCAGTTTCGCTAGCGGGAGGGCGACCCAGTACTTC,CASSFASGRATQYF
few,TRBJ2-6,NA,TRBV11-1,TGTGCCAGCAGCCCCCTAATAACGGCTGGGGCCAACGTCCTGACTTTC,CASSPLITAGANVLTF
medium-sized,TRBJ2-3,TRBD2,TRBV5-1,TGCGCCAGCAGCTGGGGACTAGCGGGGGCTAGCACAGATACGCAGTATTTT,CASSWGLAGASTDTQYF
NA,TRBJ2-7,NA,TRBV4-3,TGCGCCAGCAGCCGACAGACCAATTCTTACGAGCAGTACTTC,CASSRQTNSYEQYF
NA,TRBJ2-5,NA,TRBV4-3,TGCGCCAGCAGCCAGGGGTTTAGCTATGGGGCGACCCAGTACTTC,CASSQGFSYGATQYF
NA,TRBJ1-4,TRBD1,TRBV18,TGTGCCAGCTCACCACCGGGCAGGGGGAATGAAAAACTGTTTTTT,CASSPPGRGNEKLFF
NA,TRBJ1-3,NA,TRBV29-1,TGCAGCGTTGTAGGGGTTCGAAACACCATATATTTT,CSVVGVRNTIYF
few,TRBJ2-5,NA,TRBV5-1,TGCGCCAGCAGCTCTCAAGAGACCCAGTACTTC,CASSSQETQYF
NA,TRBJ2-3,TRBD2,TRBV30,TGTGCCTGGAAGCGCGGGAGGGCCGGAGATACGCAGTATTTT,CAWKRGRAGDTQYF
NA,TRBJ1-1,TRBD1,TRBV9,TGTGCCAGCAGCGTAGAGGTCTGGCAGGGGGTCGGAAACGGCACTGAAGCTTTCTTT,CASSVEVWQGVGNGTEAFF
NA,TRBJ1-5,NA,TRBV30,TGTGCCTGGAGTAACCGGGGATTCCAGCCCCAGCATTTT,CAWSNRGFQPQHF
NA,TRBJ1-2,TRBD1,TRBV19,TGTGCCAGTAGTATAGAACCGGGACAGGGGTATGGCTACACCTTC,CASSIEPGQGYGYTF
NA,TRBJ1-2,NA,TRBV30,TGTGCCTGGGACAGAACTAACTATGGCTACACCTTC,CAWDRTNYGYTF
few,TRBJ2-5,NA,TRBV5-1,TGCGCCAGCAGCTCGGGATACCAAGAGACCCAGTACTTC,CASSSGYQETQYF
few,TRBJ2-7,TRBD1,TRBV7-2,TGTGCCAGCAGCCCAGGGACAGGTGTGCGGGAGCAGTACTTC,CASSPGTGVREQYF